One T cell receptor beta chain is described in this entry. What it binds is unknown. The data stem from a study of cytomegalovirus exposure and HLA in healthy donors. In the PCR, 60 Vbeta and 13 Jbeta primers were used. In the original processing: The count from a later analysis was about 80 million unique TCR beta chains, some 10 million of them shared. Clones were sequenced by immunoSEQ multiplex PCR, and TCRdb holds only the in-frame ones, with some missing. The DNA gave D and trimming, while V, J and clone size come from that table. The sample table sets out 40,000 or so clones. The CDR3 spans 15 residues. CDR1 and CDR2 (germline): MNHEY, SMNVEV (reference sequence). Germline trimming cut 6 bases from V and 3 bases from J; bases unmatched to any gene: 11. Notes on the study in general: There were reportedly fewer N-insertions in an Asian-associated ancestry cluster than the roughly 670-donor mean, in a later analysis. In a later analysis, several top co-occurrence clusters appeared linked to parvovirus B19, influenza, CMV and Epstein-Barr virus. Per a prior analysis, the majority of TCR beta V segments were productive roughly 87% or roughly 30% of the time.

The chain recombines TRBV27 with TRBJ2-7, with 7 bases aligning to TRBD2. The sample taken for sequencing was PBMCs. This TCR was recovered from a male donor in good health and CMV-seronegative. The CDR3 coding sequence is TGTGCCAGCAGAAGAGCGGGAATGGGAGTCTACGAGCAGTACTTC. Amino acids: CASRRAGMGVYEQYF.